This T cell receptor (beta chain) appears in the sequencing data of a study of metastatic and nonmetastatic thyroid tumors. Authors' analysis steps: In papillary thyroid cancer, a distant-metastasis classifier was built using CDR3 differences across clinicopathological groups. MiXCR was used by TCRdb to re-call the PCR reads. The V and J calls and clone size come from TCRdb's table, not from the authors' own analysis. The sample includes some 46,000 clones, 24% of them seen just once. This clone was seen ten or more times. The CDR3 sequence is 17 residues long. Germline V gene sequence: CDR1 SGHRS, CDR2 YFSETQ. Trimming left V 4 bases short and J 2 bases short, with 21 bases between. Thyroid surgery was preceded by no treatment in any patient.

This TCR derives from a male donor with papillary thyroid cancer or a benign thyroid nodule (not recorded which). Some clones in this sample may be carry-over from other donors' samples. V usage is TRBV5-1 and J usage is TRBJ1-2, with D possibly being TRBD1 (5 bases). The sequenced sample consisted of blood. The CDR3 sequence is CASSPKAGGAQNYGYTF. The CDR3 DNA is TGCGCCAGCAGCCCCAAGGCCGGCGGGGCACAAAACTATGGCTACACCTTC.